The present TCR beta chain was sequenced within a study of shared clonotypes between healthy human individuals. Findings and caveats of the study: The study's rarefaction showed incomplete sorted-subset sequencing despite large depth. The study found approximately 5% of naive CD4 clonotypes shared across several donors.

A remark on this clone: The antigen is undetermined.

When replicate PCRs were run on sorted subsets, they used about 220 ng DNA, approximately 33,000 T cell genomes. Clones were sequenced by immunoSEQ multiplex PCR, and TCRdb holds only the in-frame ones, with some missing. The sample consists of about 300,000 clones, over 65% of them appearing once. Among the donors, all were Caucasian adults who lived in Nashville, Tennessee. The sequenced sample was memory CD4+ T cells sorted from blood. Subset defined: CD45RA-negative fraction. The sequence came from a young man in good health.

The CDR3 DNA reads as TGTGCCAGCAGCTCTAGCGGGTACACAGATACGCAGTATTTT. Its translation is CASSSSGYTDTQYF. The J gene is TRBJ2-3, the V gene TRBV7-2; TRBD2 agrees at 8 bases. Germline CDR1 and CDR2: SGHTA and FQGNSA. The CDR3 covers 14 residues. Germline trimming cut 4 bases from V and 2 bases from J; bases unmatched to any gene: 2.